This TCR beta chain was captured by sequencing in a study of control samples from healthy donors and cancer patients. V gave up 5 bases and J gave up 7 bases, with 14 bases separating them. The CDR3 covers 13 residues. Germline CDR1 and CDR2: MNHEY and SMNVEV (reference sequence). The data were produced by immunoSEQ multiplex PCR, yet TCRdb's version contains in-frame clones alone and is incomplete. The table records around 190,000 clones, 90% of them present only once. Sequenced input: blood. The receptor was derived from a woman aged 45-60 years in good health. The rearrangement uses TRBV27 and TRBJ1-1, with D unresolved. CDR3 sequence reads: CASSRPGRIEAFF. The CDR3 coding sequence is TGTGCCAGCAGTCGACCCGGACGGATTGAAGCTTTCTTT.